This T cell receptor beta chain was sequenced during a study of shared clonotypes between healthy human individuals. General observations from the study: Non-shared clonotypes showed lower generation probabilities than clonotypes common to all four donors. A few donors had around 5% of their naive CD4 clonotypes in common.

Of note for this clone: As yet, its antigen is unknown.

The germline gives CDR1 SEHNR, CDR2 FQNEAQ (reference sequence). Trimming left V 3 bases short and J 7 bases short, with 4 bases between. This CDR3 is 11 amino acids long. The method was immunoSEQ multiplex PCR; TCRdb's version includes in-frame clones alone and lacks a portion of them. Counted here are 1,400,000 or so clones, around 98.5% occurring once; the ten biggest clones make up roughly 0.36%. This sequence joins TRBV7-9 and TRBJ2-1; D remains unclear. The sequencing input was naive CD4+ T cells sorted from blood. Subset reported: CD45RA+ positively selected. The receptor comes from a man between 25 and 39 years old in good health. CDR3 amino acids: CASSFRNEQFF. In DNA, the CDR3 is TGTGCCAGCAGCTTCAGGAATGAGCAGTTCTTC.